Listed below are T cell receptor beta chains from one sample, sequenced in a study of blood T cell repertoires in COVID-19. Measured with immunoSEQ multiplex PCR; TCRdb has only the in-frame clones, and not every one. Found here are some 450,000 clones, about 90% of them singletons; the top ten hold 0.8% to 0.9%. Input material: peripheral blood. These receptors all stem from a man aged 18 to 29 with COVID-19, enrolled during active disease. CDR3s include the opening cysteine and the closing phenylalanine or tryptophan. Fields, in order: clone size, D gene, J gene, V gene, CDR3 DNA, CDR3 protein. A D gene is named only where the DNA matches it firmly. Some rows have no size entry. The others give once, few or many, or a class for an expanded clone.

clone size: once
D gene: TRBD2
J gene: TRBJ2-7
V gene: TRBV27
CDR3 DNA: TGTGCCAGCAGTTTAAGGGGACAGGCTAGGACTAGCGGGAAAGCCCACGAGCAGTACTTC
CDR3 protein: CASSLRGQARTSGKAHEQYF

clone size: -
D gene: -
J gene: TRBJ2-1
V gene: TRBV19
CDR3 DNA: TGTGCCAGTAGTATGGGCTTCTACAATGAGCAGTTCTTC
CDR3 protein: CASSMGFYNEQFF

clone size: once
D gene: -
J gene: TRBJ1-2
V gene: TRBV24-1
CDR3 DNA: TGTGCCACCAGTGAGGATTCAGGCTACTATGGCTACACCTTC
CDR3 protein: CATSEDSGYYGYTF

clone size: -
D gene: TRBD1
J gene: TRBJ2-2
V gene: TRBV27
CDR3 DNA: TGTGCCAGCAGGGGGACAGGGACCACCGGGGAGCTGTTTTTT
CDR3 protein: CASRGTGTTGELFF

clone size: -
D gene: -
J gene: TRBJ1-4
V gene: TRBV6-6
CDR3 DNA: TGTGCCAGCAGTTACCAGAAGAATGAAAAACTGTTTTTT
CDR3 protein: CASSYQKNEKLFF

clone size: -
D gene: TRBD1
J gene: TRBJ2-7
V gene: TRBV3-1/TRBV3-2
CDR3 DNA: TGTGCCAGCAGCCGAGGGACAGGGGATCGGAACGAGCAGTACTTC
CDR3 protein: CASSRGTGDRNEQYF

clone size: -
D gene: TRBD2
J gene: TRBJ2-3
V gene: TRBV6-6
CDR3 DNA: TGTGCCAGCAGTTACCCGACTAGCGGGTACACAGATACGCAGTATTTT
CDR3 protein: CASSYPTSGYTDTQYF

clone size: -
D gene: -
J gene: TRBJ2-7
V gene: TRBV2
CDR3 DNA: TGTGCCAGCAGTGAGCGGAGAAGCCCCTACGAGCAGTACTTC
CDR3 protein: CASSERRSPYEQYF

clone size: once
D gene: -
J gene: TRBJ1-1
V gene: TRBV6-6
CDR3 DNA: TGTGCCAGCAGTTACGTTCGGGGAGGGAACACTGAAGCTTTCTTT
CDR3 protein: CASSYVRGGNTEAFF

clone size: once
D gene: -
J gene: TRBJ2-6
V gene: TRBV5-1
CDR3 DNA: TGCGCCAGCAGCTTGGCGGCCGGGAGAGGGTCTGGGGCCAACGTCCTGACTTTC
CDR3 protein: CASSLAAGRGSGANVLTF

clone size: -
D gene: TRBD2
J gene: TRBJ2-1
V gene: TRBV30
CDR3 DNA: TGTGCCTGGACGACTAGCGGGCCATACAATGAGCAGTTCTTC
CDR3 protein: CAWTTSGPYNEQFF

clone size: -
D gene: -
J gene: TRBJ1-5
V gene: TRBV12-3/TRBV12-4
CDR3 DNA: TGTGCCACAGGGGCGGCCAATCAGCCCCAGCATTTT
CDR3 protein: CATGAANQPQHF

clone size: -
D gene: -
J gene: TRBJ1-5
V gene: TRBV21-1
CDR3 DNA: TGTGCCAGTACTAGTCCAGGAAATTCTGATCAGCCCCAGCATTTT
CDR3 protein: CASTSPGNSDQPQHF